Sequencing of this TCR beta chain was carried out in a study of blood T cell repertoires in COVID-19 (dated by TCRdb to 2018 to 2020). About the investigation overall: Collaborator samples came from the United States, Italy and Spain and covered acute and convalescent phases of COVID-19. The material from the prospective study consisted of cDNA or gDNA derived from T cells, B-cell-depleted T cells, or PBMCs. Deeply sampled blood TCRbeta repertoires from subjects exposed to, actively infected with, or recovered from COVID-19 were included in the dataset. The repertoires were made available in a free public database intended to serve as a resource for research on the immune response to SARS-CoV-2. The samples were drawn from the first 160 participants of the ongoing ImmuneRACE study and from roughly 1,300 subjects provided by 6 global collaborators. Sample metadata almost always included a de-identified subject ID, COVID-19 status, age in years and sex. Where available, HLA class I and class II types were obtained from metadata supplied by the sample provider rather than from assay-based typing. The full study reports these points: How much clinical and demographic metadata was included differed by source and by participant, and the metadata was provided uncurated.

Trimming costs V 4 bases and J 0 bases, and their ends lie 16 bases apart. Taken from the germline V gene, the CDR1 and CDR2 loops are SGHTA and FQGNSA. The CDR3 has 17 amino acids, counting the end cysteine and phenylalanine. CDR3 DNA only is kept here, 51 bases in frame from base 1. TCRbeta CDR3 regions were amplified from genomic DNA using the immunoSEQ Assay, a bias-controlled multiplex PCR. The source study handled its data this way. The number of nucleated cells in each sample was estimated by amplification of reference gene primers within the assay. To quantify the absolute abundance of each unique TCRbeta CDR3 rearrangement, sequence reads were collapsed and filtered. Productive Simpson clonality was computed per sample as the square root of Simpson's diversity index over productive rearrangements. TCRdb holds this immuneACCESS table with in-frame rearrangements only. Some clones are missing; in checked studies, unresolved V genes explain under half, and the rest has no known cause. V and J calls plus clone size are reproduced from that table; the DNA served to infer D and trimming. Present in this sample are some 200,000 clones, approximately 80% of which were seen just once. The top ten clonotypes cover around 13% of the sample.

For this clone: Its antigen remains undetermined. Base qualities are not at hand, and no much larger clone is one base apart.

Each collaborating institution followed its own protocols to collect whole blood in K2EDTA tubes. Collaborator samples were shipped for TCRbeta analysis as frozen whole blood, isolated PBMCs, or DNA extracted from either sample type. The sample comprised peripheral blood. The receptor was derived from a human donor in a cohort sampled during active COVID-19. The chain is encoded by TRBV7-2 joined to TRBJ2-1, and possibly TRBD1, on 7 matching bases. This receptor has the CDR3 CASSYQAGGSSYNEQFF. The bases read TGTGCCAGCAGCTACCAGGCAGGGGGGAGCTCCTACAATGAGCAGTTCTTC.